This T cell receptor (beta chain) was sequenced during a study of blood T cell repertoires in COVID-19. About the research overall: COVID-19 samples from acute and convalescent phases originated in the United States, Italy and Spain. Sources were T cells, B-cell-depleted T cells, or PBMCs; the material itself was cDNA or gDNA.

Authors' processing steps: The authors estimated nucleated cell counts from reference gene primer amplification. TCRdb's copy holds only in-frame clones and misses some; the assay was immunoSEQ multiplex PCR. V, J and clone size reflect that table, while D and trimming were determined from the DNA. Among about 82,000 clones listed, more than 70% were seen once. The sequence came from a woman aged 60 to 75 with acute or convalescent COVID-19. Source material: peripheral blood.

CDR3 protein: CASRVDPSSYEQYF. Here the CDR3 DNA reads TGTGCCAGCAGAGTAGACCCTAGCTCCTACGAGCAGTACTTC. The chain links TRBV6-5 to TRBJ2-7; D gene ambiguous. This CDR3 comprises 14 residues. V lost 6 bases to trimming and J lost 0 bases, with 12 bases between them. Looked up from germline, CDR1 is MNHEY and CDR2 is SVGAGI.